This T cell receptor (beta chain) stems from a study of vaccination effects on CD4 cells after COVID-19. Looking at the study overall: Samples that were drawn after vaccination came a median of 72 days after the second dose.

The protocol was immunoSEQ multiplex PCR, while the TCRdb copy is restricted to in-frame clones and leaves out a portion. The data show 29,000 or so clones, roughly 71% seen once. Antigen-specific CD4+ T cell clonotypes were called by their expansion after viral peptide-pool culture in ViraFEST. Once cultured for about 9 days, the cells underwent separation to obtain CD4+ T cells. Either the BNT162b2 or mRNA-1273 vaccine was given to participants in two doses. Researchers reported culturing approximately 2.2 million PBMC in each well, adding about 9.5 IU/ml IL-2 and about 10 ug/ml peptides. Comments on this clone: Its specificity is unknown.

The CDR3 consists of 13 residues. V was clipped by 5 bases and J by 7 bases; unmatched bases: 8. In germline, CDR1 is SGHAT, CDR2 FQNNGV. Findings of the study overall: No early post-infection timepoints were available in the study, which also included few convalescent patients.

V is TRBV11-2 and J is TRBJ2-7, with 7 bases lining up with TRBD2. This specimen consisted of CD4+ T cells from PBMCs cultured with HCoV-OC43 spike peptides, obtained after COVID-19 vaccination. This sample's subset: HCoV-OC43 spike overlapping peptide pool stimulation. This sequence originates from a human donor who received a COVID-19 vaccine. The CDR3 here is CASSPSGPTEQYF. The DNA for the CDR3 is TGTGCCAGCAGCCCTAGCGGACCTACGGAGCAGTACTTC.